A single TCR beta chain is shown here with its context. This sample is part of a study of T cell changes during pregnancy in multiple sclerosis. Only in-frame clones appear in the TCRdb table, and some are missing; sequencing was by immunoSEQ multiplex PCR. This table has over 50,000 clones, approximately 89% appearing once. The source was peripheral blood, collected in the third trimester of pregnancy. This receptor was obtained from a female donor in good health, enrolled as a control in a pregnancy study.

This CDR3 reads CASSLGSGGYEQYF. DNA for the CDR3: TGTGCCAGCAGCTTAGGATCCGGGGGCTACGAGCAGTACTTC. V is TRBV7-2 and J is TRBJ2-7; possible D gene TRBD2, 6 bases. Germline values: CDR1 SGHTA, CDR2 FQGNSA. The CDR3 extends over 14 amino acids. Deletions cut 1 base from V and 3 bases from J, with 10 bases between.